This TCR beta chain was retrieved from a study of shared clonotypes between healthy human individuals. Everyone who donated was a Caucasian adult who lived in Nashville, Tennessee. The CDR3 is 14 residues long. V was pared by 4 bases and J by 3 bases, with 13 bases between. Germline V lookup: CDR1 PRHDT, CDR2 FYEKMQ (reference sequence). Generated by immunoSEQ multiplex PCR, the TCRdb table keeps only in-frame clones and is missing some. This table has about 490,000 clones, roughly 85% appearing once. The sequence came from a woman in her thirties or forties in good health. Some clones in this sample may be carry-over from other donors' samples. The source material was PBMCs. The chain has TRBV13 and TRBJ2-7; D is unclear. The CDR3 is CASSSQGFDYEQYF. The DNA for the CDR3 is TGTGCCAGCAGCTCCCAAGGATTTGACTACGAGCAGTACTTC. The variable domain in full, completed from reference TRBV13 and TRBJ2-7, reads AAGVIQSPRHLIKEKRETATLKCYPIPRHDTVYWYQQGPGQDPQFLISFYEKMQSDKGSIPDRFSAQQFSDYHSELNMSSLELGDSALYFCASSSQGFDYEQYFGPGTRLTVT.